Following are 16 T cell receptor beta chains from one sample sequenced in a study of T cells in Graves' hyperthyroidism and ophthalmopathy. Amplification yielded TCR beta CDR3 regions, with RNA transcripts as the source. Carried out on the TCR CDR3, a first-round RT-PCR used the HTBI primer set. TCRdb re-derived calls from the multiplex PCR reads in MiXCR, one entry per CDR3 protein. The sample yields some 440,000 distinct CDR3 sequences, about a sixth seen once. Sequencing was done on a sample of blood. These receptors came from a woman aged 18-35 years with Graves' hyperthyroidism.

This clonotype was seen a few times. This chain uses TRBV7-9 with TRBJ2-7; 8 bases are shared with TRBD2. V dropped 4 bases and J dropped 2; count of bases not matched to a gene: 4. The CDR3 runs to 14 residues. Germline V gives CDR1 SEHNR, CDR2 FQNEAQ (reference sequence). The CDR3 protein is CASSSGGGTYEQYF. The CDR3 DNA reads as TGTGCCAGCAGCTCCGGGGGGGGTACCTACGAGCAGTACTTC.

The chain couples TRBV20-1 to TRBJ2-3; weak D call: TRBD2 (7 bases). V lost 8 bases to trimming and J lost 6 bases, with 18 bases between them. This CDR3 comprises 13 residues. Per germline, CDR1 DFQATT and CDR2 SNEGSKA (reference sequence). In DNA form, the CDR3 reads TGCAGTCCTAAGGGGGGAGGGCGTGATACGCAGTATTTT. It codes for CSPKGGGRDTQYF.

The V and J genes are TRBV19 and TRBJ2-1; D tentatively reads TRBD1 or TRBD2 (5 bases each). Germline CDR1 LNHDA, CDR2 SQIVND (reference sequence). The germline V and J ends were trimmed by 5 bases and 4 bases, with 12 bases remaining between them. CDR3 size: 14 residues. CDR3 residues: CASSSGTFYNEQFF. DNA of the CDR3: TGTGCCAGTAGTTCGGGGACGTTTTACAATGAGCAGTTCTTC.

This clonotype was seen at least ten times. The CDR3 bases are TGTGCCAGCAGTTTAGCCGGGGGCGGGGACACTGAAGCTTTCTTT. Translating gives CASSLAGGGDTEAFF. The chain links TRBV28 to TRBJ1-1, with D perhaps TRBD1 (6 bases). V was shortened by 2 bases and J by 3 bases, with 13 bases between the two germline ends. CDR3 length: 15 residues. Germline V CDR1 and CDR2: MDHEN, SYDVKM.

This clonotype was recorded many times. The chain combines TRBV28 with TRBJ2-5; TRBD1 matches at 9 bases. Germline lookup yields CDR1 MDHEN and CDR2 SYDVKM. The CDR3 length is 14 residues. Trimming cost V 4 bases and J 4 bases; bases outside gene matches: 4. For the CDR3, the DNA is TGTGCCAGCAGTTGGGACAGGGTAAGAGAGACCCAGTACTTC. It encodes CASSWDRVRETQYF.

V usage is TRBV19 and J usage is TRBJ2-7; D is perhaps TRBD2 (6 bases). Per the germline V gene, CDR1 is LNHDA and CDR2 is SQIVND (reference sequence). V was cut by 8 bases and J by 1 base, with 12 bases left in between. The CDR3 runs 13 residues. DNA for the CDR3: TGTGCCAGTCGCCGGGACTTTTCCTACGAGCAGTACTTC. Translated: CASRRDFSYEQYF.

This clonotype has just one count. A much larger clone sits a single nucleotide away, making a read error possible. This CDR3 is CASSFASGGADTQYF. CDR3 nucleotide sequence: TGTGCCAGCAGCTTTGCTAGCGGGGGAGCAGATACGCAGTATTTT. The rearrangement joins TRBV7-9 to TRBJ2-3; 10 bases fit TRBD2. The CDR3 is 15 amino acids. The germline CDR1 and CDR2 sequences are SEHNR and FQNEAQ (reference sequence). V was pared by 3 bases and J by 4 bases, with 4 bases of the junction left unmatched. The full variable domain, completed using reference TRBV7-9 and TRBJ2-3, is DTGVSQNPRHKITKRGQNVTFRCDPISEHNRLYWYRQTLGQGPEFLTYFQNEAQLEKSRLLSDRFSAERPKGSFSTLEIQRTEQGDSAMYLCASSFASGGADTQYFGPGTRLTVL.

This clonotype was detected only a few times. This chain joins TRBV14 and TRBJ2-3; 8 bases match TRBD1. Per germline, CDR1 SGHDN and CDR2 FVKESK. The CDR3 sequence is 15 residues long. Germline trimming cut 1 base from V and 2 bases from J; bases unmatched to any gene: 2. CDR3 coding DNA: TGTGCCAGCAGCCAAGGGGACAGGTACACAGATACGCAGTATTTT. It yields the protein CASSQGDRYTDTQYF.

This clonotype was counted a few times. V gene TRBV6-1 combines with J gene TRBJ2-7; 14 bases agree with TRBD2. J was trimmed by 4 bases and V by 6 bases; bases with no gene match: 5. The CDR3 contains 15 residues. The germline gives CDR1 MNHNS, CDR2 SASEGT. Written as DNA, the CDR3 is TGTGCCAGCAGCCAGGGGACTAGCGGGAGATACGAGCAGTACTTC. It encodes CASSQGTSGRYEQYF.

This clonotype was recorded many times. The chain uses TRBV20-1 and TRBJ2-3; no reliable D call. Trimming shortened V by 4 bases and J by 2 bases, and 10 bases separated the two germline ends. Germline values: CDR1 DFQATT, CDR2 SNEGSKA (reference sequence). The CDR3 contains 13 residues. CDR3 sequence reads: CSAIWENTDTQYF. CDR3 DNA sequence: TGCAGTGCTATCTGGGAAAACACAGATACGCAGTATTTT.

This clonotype was found many times. This chain joins TRBV20-1 and TRBJ1-5; 8 bases fit TRBD1. With V trimmed by 0 bases and J by 4 bases, 5 bases remained unmatched. This CDR3 spans 15 amino acids. Germline V gene lookup returns CDR1 DFQATT and CDR2 SNEGSKA (reference sequence). The CDR3 is CSARERQGINQPQHF. The DNA for the CDR3 is TGCAGTGCTAGAGAGCGACAGGGGATAAATCAGCCCCAGCATTTT.

This clonotype was seen many times. V gene TRBV12-3 or TRBV12-4 combines with J gene TRBJ1-5; 8 nucleotides agree with TRBD1. The CDR3 consists of 15 residues. V lost 6 bases to trimming and J lost 3 bases; unmatched junction nucleotides: 7. CDR3 sequence reads: CASRLGTGPNQPQHF. The CDR3 region has the DNA TGTGCCAGCAGACTAGGGACAGGACCCAATCAGCCCCAGCATTTT.

This clonotype occurred many times. This rearrangement joins TRBV9 to TRBJ1-1; 8 nucleotides agree with TRBD1. CDR1 and CDR2 from the germline V gene are SGDLS and YYNGEE. This CDR3 has 15 residues. Trimming removed 0 bases from V and 3 bases from J; junction bases left unmatched: 4. CDR3 in amino acids: CASSVVDRGDTEAFF. CDR3 nucleotide sequence: TGTGCCAGCAGCGTAGTCGACAGGGGTGACACTGAAGCTTTCTTT.

With regard to this clonotype: The junction shows a germline mismatch at one end, possibly a read error. This sequence joins TRBV24-1 and TRBJ2-1, with 12 bases identical to TRBD2. The CDR3 loop spans 16 amino acids. The germline CDR1 and CDR2 sequences are KGHDR and SFDVKD. CDR3 sequence: CATSDPTSGSFNEQSF. As DNA, the CDR3 is TGTGCCACCAGTGACCCGACTAGCGGGAGCTTCAATGAGCAGTCCTTC.

This clonotype was seen ten or more times. The chain links TRBV12-3 or TRBV12-4 to TRBJ2-7; no firm D call. The V end lost 0 bases, the J end lost 5 bases, and 17 bases lay between the germline ends. This CDR3 is 16 amino acids long. The CDR3 reads CASSLARIFGVHEQYF. In DNA, the CDR3 is TGTGCCAGCAGTTTAGCCCGGATCTTTGGGGTCCACGAGCAGTACTTC.

This clonotype was picked up a small number of times. V is TRBV29-1 and J is TRBJ2-1; D perhaps matches TRBD1 (6 bases). The CDR3 consists of 14 residues. V was clipped by 0 bases and J by 6 bases, with 12 bases between them. Germline assignment: CDR1 SQVTM and CDR2 ANQGSEA. The CDR3 DNA reads TGCAGCGTTGAAGACAGGGGAACCGGCAATGAGCAGTTCTTC. As protein: CSVEDRGTGNEQFF.